These 21 T cell receptor beta chains were all obtained from the same sample, sequenced in a study of T cells in Graves' hyperthyroidism and ophthalmopathy. It was RNA transcripts that yielded the amplified TCR beta CDR3 regions. First-round RT-PCR of the TCR CDR3 relied on the HTBI primer set. TCRdb re-called the multiplex PCR reads with MiXCR, one entry per CDR3 protein. The sample includes hundreds of thousands of distinct CDR3 sequences, roughly 13% of them seen just once. The specimen sequenced was blood. These receptors all stem from a woman aged 25-40 years with Graves' hyperthyroidism.

At least ten counts were recorded for this clonotype. The CDR3 DNA is TGTGCCAGCAGTTTAGCGGCCCTAGCCAAAAACATTCAGTACTTC. It is translated as CASSLAALAKNIQYF. The chain couples TRBV28 to TRBJ2-4; D is unclear. This CDR3 comprises 15 residues. The V and J ends lost 2 bases and 0 bases respectively, with 8 bases between them. The germline CDR1 and CDR2 sequences are MDHEN and SYDVKM.

This clonotype was recorded many times. V usage is TRBV28 and J usage is TRBJ2-3; D is unclear. The CDR3 length is 12 residues. Germline V gives CDR1 MDHEN, CDR2 SYDVKM. V dropped 8 bases and J dropped 2 bases, with 8 bases sitting between them. For the CDR3, the DNA is TGTGCCAGCGGGCAGCCCACAGATACGCAGTATTTT. Protein product: CASGQPTDTQYF. Based on the CDR3 plus reference TRBV28 and TRBJ2-3, the full variable domain is DVKVTQSSRYLVKRTGEKVFLECVQDMDHENMFWYRQDPGLGLRLIYFSYDVKMKEKGDIPEGYSVSREKKERFSLILESASTNQTSMYLCASGQPTDTQYFGPGTRLTVL.

The rearrangement joins TRBV11-2 to TRBJ2-1, with 10 bases that match TRBD2. The CDR3 spans 16 residues. With V trimmed by 1 base and J by 4 bases, 4 bases remained unmatched. The germline CDR1 and CDR2 sequences are SGHAT and FQNNGV. In DNA form, the CDR3 reads TGTGCCAGCAGCTTAGTAGGGACTAGCGCATACAATGAGCAGTTCTTC. It translates to CASSLVGTSAYNEQFF.

This clonotype turned up a few times. V and J are TRBV14 and TRBJ1-1; D unclear. CDR1 and CDR2 (germline): SGHDN, FVKESK. The CDR3 spans 15 residues. Trimming removed 4 bases from V and 5 bases from J, with 17 bases in between. DNA of the CDR3: TGTGCCAGCAGCCCCGGTTTGAGGGTTAGTACTGAAGCTTTCTTT. Amino acids: CASSPGLRVSTEAFF.

The chain combines TRBV24-1 with TRBJ2-1; D is perhaps TRBD1 or TRBD2 (6 bases each). Trimming took off 0 bases at V and 7 bases at J, with 12 bases between the two ends. The CDR3 contains 15 residues. Germline lookup yields CDR1 KGHDR and CDR2 SFDVKD. The CDR3 spells CATSDLGLGGNEQFF. Written as DNA, the CDR3 is TGTGCCACCAGTGATTTGGGGCTAGGGGGGAATGAGCAGTTCTTC.

The chain combines TRBV20-1 with TRBJ2-1; no clear D gene. This CDR3 has 15 residues. V shed 0 bases and J shed 0 bases, with 9 bases lying between them. Germline CDR1 reads DFQATT; CDR2 reads SNEGSKA (reference sequence). CDR3 protein: CSARDQYHSYNEQFF. The CDR3 DNA sequence: TGCAGTGCTAGAGATCAATATCACTCCTACAATGAGCAGTTCTTC.

This clonotype has a count of ten or more. V and J are TRBV12-3 or TRBV12-4 and TRBJ2-5; D uncertain. The V and J ends lost 4 bases and 0 bases respectively, with 6 bases between them. CDR3 size: 13 residues. The CDR3 DNA reads as TGTGCCAGCAGTTCCGATGACCAAGAGACCCAGTACTTC. Protein product: CASSSDDQETQYF.

CDR3 sequence reads: CASSYSTAGTRGPTGELFF. In DNA form, the CDR3 reads TGTGCCAGCAGTTACTCGACAGCCGGGACGCGGGGGCCCACCGGGGAGCTGTTTTTT. The chain couples TRBV6-5 to TRBJ2-2, with D possibly being TRBD2 (7 bases). The CDR3 has 19 residues. Germline lookup yields CDR1 MNHEY and CDR2 SVGAGI. Trimming shortened V by 0 bases and J by 4 bases, and 21 bases separated the two germline ends.

The J gene is TRBJ2-6, the V gene TRBV19; 7 bases agree with TRBD1. From germline, CDR1 is LNHDA and CDR2 SQIVND (reference sequence). The junction had 11 bases not matched to a gene; V was cut back by 7 bases and J by 14 bases. CDR3 length: 13 residues. The CDR3, as DNA: TGTGCCAGTATGGGACAGCCCTTAGAACTCCTGACTTTC. Translation gives CASMGQPLELLTF. Full variable domain (missing parts from reference TRBV19 and TRBJ2-6): DGGITQSPKYLFRKEGQNVTLSCEQNLNHDAMYWYRQDPGQGLRLIYYSQIVNDFQKGDIAEGYSVSREKKESFPLTVTSAQKNPTAFYLCASMGQPLELLTFGAGSRLTVL.

A few counts support this clonotype. V gene TRBV7-2 combines with J gene TRBJ2-1; 11 bases fit TRBD2. The length of the CDR3 is 15 residues. Germline loops: CDR1 SGHTA, CDR2 FQGNSA. The V gene end was trimmed by 5 bases and the J gene end by 7 bases; junction bases not matched to a gene: 7. The CDR3, as DNA: TGTGCCAGCAGCCGTAGCGGGAGGGACCAAAATGAGCAGTTCTTC. This translates into CASSRSGRDQNEQFF.

This clonotype was picked up many times. J is TRBJ1-3 and V is TRBV11-2; D not certain. This CDR3 has 13 residues. V gave up 0 bases and J gave up 4 bases, with 4 bases separating them. Germline CDR1 and CDR2: SGHAT and FQNNGV. The CDR3 protein is CASSLDRGNTIYF. The CDR3, as DNA: TGTGCCAGCAGCTTAGATCGGGGAAACACCATATATTTT.

A few counts support this clonotype. The chain couples TRBV4-1 to TRBJ1-2, with 7 bases identical to TRBD1. Trimming cost V 4 bases and J 8 bases; bases outside gene matches: 10. Germline V gene sequence: CDR1 MGHRA, CDR2 YSYEKL. The CDR3 contains 14 residues. CDR3 DNA sequence: TGCGCCAGCAGCCCCACGACAGGGTCAGGGGGCTACACCTTC. Encoded protein: CASSPTTGSGGYTF.

This chain connects TRBV20-1 to TRBJ2-1; D remains unclear. Per germline, CDR1 DFQATT and CDR2 SNEGSKA (reference sequence). With 1 base removed from V and 6 bases from J, the gap between germline ends came to 13 bases. This CDR3 region has 14 residues. CDR3 residues: CSARAQVPFNEQFF. The CDR3 DNA is TGCAGTGCTAGAGCCCAGGTCCCTTTCAATGAGCAGTTCTTC.

This clonotype has a single count. This chain joins TRBV5-1 and TRBJ2-6; no clear D. V lost 0 bases to trimming and J lost 0 bases, with 13 bases between them. This CDR3 has 18 amino acids. Germline V lookup: CDR1 SGHRS, CDR2 YFSETQ. CDR3 DNA sequence: TGCGCCAGCAGCTTGGAGTTCTGGTCCGGCTCTGGGGCCAACGTCCTGACTTTC. It is translated as CASSLEFWSGSGANVLTF.

This clonotype was counted between two and nine times. The chain carries TRBV12-3 or TRBV12-4 and TRBJ2-1; TRBD2 agrees at 8 bases. The CDR3 runs 15 residues. Trimming removed 7 bases from V and 2 bases from J; junction bases left unmatched: 7. The CDR3 bases are TGTGCCAGCAACCTAGCGGGCCAAACCTACAATGAGCAGTTCTTC. It translates to CASNLAGQTYNEQFF.

This clonotype showed up many times. The CDR3 DNA reads TGTGCCAGCAGCCCACGACGAAGCGGGACTGGGGCCAACGTCCTGACTTTC. Translation gives CASSPRRSGTGANVLTF. J is TRBJ2-6 and V is TRBV11-1, with 7 nucleotides matching TRBD2. The CDR3 length is 17 residues. CDR1 is SGHAT, CDR2 FQDESV, per germline (reference sequence). Trimming cost V 5 bases and J 2 bases; bases outside gene matches: 9.

Points on this clonotype: A much larger clone differs by one base, so this may be a read error. The V and J genes are TRBV3-1 and TRBJ2-1; D remains ambiguous. The CDR3 has 16 residues. Per germline, CDR1 LGHDT and CDR2 YNNKEL (reference sequence). CDR3 DNA: TGTACCAGCAGCCAGGTAACTGAAGGGAAAAACAATGAGCAGTTCTTC. Translation gives CTSSQVTEGKNNEQFF.

This clonotype was seen many times. The chain links TRBV6-2 or TRBV6-3 to TRBJ2-7, with D perhaps matching TRBD2 (5 bases). Germline CDR1 and CDR2: MNHEY and SVGEGT. The CDR3 consists of 13 residues. Trimming took off 2 bases at V and 9 bases at J, with 14 bases between the two ends. CDR3 residues: CASSYSGGLRQYF. CDR3 DNA sequence: TGTGCCAGCAGTTACAGTGGCGGGCTACGGCAGTACTTC.

This chain connects TRBV4-2 to TRBJ2-3; a possible D gene is TRBD2 (6 bases). Looked up from germline, CDR1 is LGHNA and CDR2 is YNFKEQ. The CDR3 length is 13 residues. V was pared by 3 bases and J by 10 bases, with 14 bases between. In DNA, the CDR3 is TGTGCCAGCAGCCAGTCCCAGGAGGGGTCGCAGTATTTT. Protein sequence: CASSQSQEGSQYF.

This clonotype was seen at least ten times. In DNA, the CDR3 is TGTGCCAGCAGCCCCAACAGGGGGAACACCGGGGAGCTGTTTTTT. It is translated as CASSPNRGNTGELFF. The chain has TRBV7-2 and TRBJ2-2, with 7 bases aligning to TRBD1. CDR3 length: 15 residues. Germline lookup yields CDR1 SGHTA and CDR2 FQGNSA. Trimming cost V 5 bases and J 1 base; bases outside gene matches: 4.

The chain links TRBV5-4 to TRBJ2-7, with D unclear. Looked up from germline, CDR1 is SGHNT and CDR2 is YYREEE (reference sequence). The germline V and J ends were trimmed by 1 base and 5 bases, with 10 bases remaining between them. The CDR3 is 13 residues long. The CDR3 spells CASSLRKIDEQYF. The CDR3 DNA reads as TGTGCCAGCAGCTTGAGAAAAATCGACGAGCAGTACTTC.